These 16 T cell receptor beta chains were sequenced from one sample in a study of blood T cell repertoires in COVID-19. Assay: immunoSEQ multiplex PCR; the TCRdb copy retains only in-frame clones and omits some. The table includes 400,000 or so clones, 90% detected once. Sequenced sample: PBMCs or T cells enriched from blood (not recorded which). Every receptor here comes from a man aged 18-30 years who had recovered from COVID-19.

On this clone: Distinct nucleotide sequences in the sample also encode this CDR3. The genes are TRBV18 and TRBJ1-2, with 8 bases fitting TRBD1. The CDR3 totals 13 residues. Trimming took 3 bases from V and 3 from J; bases not matched to a gene: 0. Looked up from germline, CDR1 is KGHSH and CDR2 is LQKENI. CDR3 amino acids: CASSPGQDYGYTF. The CDR3 nucleotides read TGTGCCAGCTCACCGGGACAGGACTATGGCTACACCTTC.

The gene calls are TRBV27 and TRBJ2-7, with D tentatively TRBD1 (6 bases). The CDR3 is 16 residues long. Germline lookup yields CDR1 MNHEY and CDR2 SMNVEV (reference sequence). Trimming took 6 bases from V and 4 from J, leaving 22 bases between them. CDR3 loop: CASRPMTQGRSYEQYF. CDR3 coding DNA: TGTGCCAGCAGACCGATGACACAGGGACGGTCATACGAGCAGTACTTC.

This chain joins TRBV15 and TRBJ2-7; TRBD2 matches 8 bases. The CDR3 is made up of 15 amino acids. Germline V gene sequence: CDR1 LNHNV, CDR2 YYDKDF (reference sequence). After removal of 5 bases from V and 4 bases from J, the junction contained 10 bases not matched to a gene. The CDR3 sequence is CATSPRGGGRYEQYF. DNA of the CDR3: TGTGCCACCAGCCCCCGGGGGGGAGGAAGATACGAGCAGTACTTC.

With regard to this clone: Other DNA variants within this sample encode the same CDR3. The J gene is TRBJ1-2, the V gene TRBV12-3 or TRBV12-4; a possible D gene is TRBD1 (6 bases). The CDR3 is 13 residues long. The germline V and J ends were trimmed by 6 bases and 2 bases, with 10 bases remaining between them. The chain's CDR3 is CASSLTGNYGYTF. As DNA, the CDR3 is TGTGCCAGCAGCCTAACAGGGAACTATGGCTACACCTTC.

The rearrangement uses TRBV3-1 (or the pseudogene TRBV3-2) and TRBJ1-6; D may be TRBD1 (6 bases). The V end lost 0 bases, the J end lost 12 bases, and 9 bases lay between the germline ends. Germline loops: CDR1 LGHDT, CDR2 YNNKEL (reference sequence). This CDR3 spans 13 amino acids. The CDR3, as DNA: TGTGCCAGCAGCCAAGATAGGGGGAGACCCCTCCACTTT. Translated: CASSQDRGRPLHF.

The chain combines TRBV28 with TRBJ2-2; TRBD2 agrees at 9 bases. V lost 5 bases, J lost 6 bases, and 10 bases stayed unmatched. CDR3 size: 16 residues. Germline V gene data show CDR1 as MDHEN and CDR2 as SYDVKM. CDR3 sequence reads: CASSPGSGRISGELFF. Here the CDR3 DNA reads TGTGCCAGCAGTCCCGGTAGCGGGAGAATCTCCGGGGAGCTGTTTTTT. The entire variable domain, with the rest obtained from reference TRBV28 and TRBJ2-2, is as follows: DVKVTQSSRYLVKRTGEKVFLECVQDMDHENMFWYRQDPGLGLRLIYFSYDVKMKEKGDIPEGYSVSREKKERFSLILESASTNQTSMYLCASSPGSGRISGELFFGEGSRLTVL.

The V and J genes are TRBV11-3 and TRBJ1-1; a possible D gene is TRBD1 (5 bases). This CDR3 is 15 amino acids long. Germline CDR1 and CDR2: SGHNT and YENEEA. The V gene lost 5 bases and the J gene lost 6 bases, with 19 bases spanning the gap. The CDR3 loop is CASSPGGAPIAEAFF. The CDR3 DNA reads TGTGCCAGCAGCCCGGGAGGGGCGCCAATTGCTGAAGCTTTCTTT.

The chain recombines TRBV7-9 with TRBJ2-1; D is unresolved. The V gene's germline CDR1 is SEHNR and CDR2 FQNEAQ (reference sequence). The CDR3 has 11 amino acids. Trimming cost V 6 bases and J 10 bases, with 10 bases left between them. CDR3 nucleotide sequence: TGTGCCAGCAGTCCCGCCCAGGAGCAGTTCTTC. This encodes CASSPAQEQFF.

This chain joins TRBV2 and TRBJ2-1; maybe TRBD2 (7 bases). The CDR3 loop spans 13 amino acids. Germline CDR1 is SNHLY and CDR2 is FYNNEI. V dropped 6 bases and J dropped 7 bases, with 13 bases sitting between them. This chain's CDR3 is CASRVGGQNEQFF. CDR3 in DNA: TGTGCCAGCAGGGTCGGGGGGCAGAATGAGCAGTTCTTC.

V and J are TRBV27 and TRBJ1-2; TRBD1 agrees at 7 bases. Germline CDR1 and CDR2: MNHEY and SMNVEV (reference sequence). V lost 4 bases and J lost 8; bases outside the gene matches: 10. This CDR3 comprises 14 residues. The CDR3 DNA follows: TGTGCCAGCAGTTACGCCGACAGGGCCCGGGGCTACACCTTC. This encodes CASSYADRARGYTF.

The chain links TRBV14 to TRBJ2-7; D not resolved. The V end lost 0 bases, the J end lost 6 bases, and 9 bases lay between the germline ends. Germline CDR1 SGHDN, CDR2 FVKESK. The CDR3 is 13 amino acids. The CDR3, as DNA: TGTGCCAGCAGCCAAGATTGGGCGTCCGAGCAGTACTTC. Protein sequence: CASSQDWASEQYF.

The CDR3 nucleotides are TGTGCCAGCAGGGCGGGACAGGGGGACAATCAGCCCCAGCATTTT. Translating gives CASRAGQGDNQPQHF. V gene TRBV2 combines with J gene TRBJ1-5, with TRBD1 identical over 11 bases. The CDR3 runs 15 residues. After removal of 6 bases from V and 3 bases from J, the junction contained 4 bases not matched to a gene. The V gene's germline CDR1 is SNHLY and CDR2 FYNNEI.

The V and J genes are TRBV7-9 and TRBJ2-7; possible D gene TRBD1, 5 bases. V shed 5 bases and J shed 7 bases, with 15 bases lying between them. The CDR3 totals 13 residues. Germline lookup yields CDR1 SEHNR and CDR2 FQNEAQ (reference sequence). The CDR3 here is CASSDRDSKEQYF. As DNA, the CDR3 is TGTGCCAGCAGCGACCGCGACAGTAAAGAGCAGTACTTC.

The rearrangement links TRBV28 to TRBJ1-6, with TRBD1 as a possible D gene (5 bases). The CDR3 has 16 amino acids. V was cut by 4 bases and J by 10 bases, with 20 bases left in between. The V gene's germline CDR1 is MDHEN and CDR2 SYDVKM. The CDR3 reads CASSSGLGSWESPLHF. The DNA for the CDR3 is TGTGCCAGCAGTTCGGGACTGGGGAGTTGGGAGTCACCCCTCCACTTT.

V and J are TRBV2 and TRBJ2-5; TRBD1 might be the D (5 bases). Germline CDR1 reads SNHLY; CDR2 reads FYNNEI. The CDR3 runs to 15 residues. The V and J ends lost 2 bases and 4 bases respectively, with 14 bases between them. CDR3 loop: CASSEFGRVIETQYF. CDR3 nucleotides: TGTGCCAGCAGTGAATTCGGCAGGGTTATAGAGACCCAGTACTTC.

V gene TRBV5-4 combines with J gene TRBJ1-2; D is possibly TRBD1 (5 bases). V was shortened by 3 bases and J by 1 base, with 10 bases between the two germline ends. This CDR3 contains 14 residues. Germline CDR1 reads SGHNT; CDR2 reads YYREEE (reference sequence). The CDR3 region has the DNA TGTGCCAGCAGCTGGGGCGGCGATAACTATGGCTACACCTTC. Translation gives CASSWGGDNYGYTF.